This TCR beta chain is drawn from a study of T-cell memory formation after mild COVID-19. CDR3 length: 13 amino acids. Germline CDR1 and CDR2: MGHRA and YSYEKL. V shed 4 bases and J shed 7 bases, with 10 bases lying between them. Study results and limitations: Day 15 to 85 contractors were CD4/CD8 balanced; later expanders leaned CD4+. For contracting clones, CD4+ ones sat mainly in CM and EM, CD8+ in EMRA.

This clonotype was detected only a few times. Its antigen is unidentified. It was 5'RACE with constant-segment primers that produced the TCR alpha and TCR beta cDNA libraries, which carried sample barcodes and UMIs. In TCRdb, the 5' RACE reads were re-called with MiXCR into one record per CDR3 protein. The sample shows 130,000 to 150,000 distinct CDR3 sequences, about 19% of them seen only once. J is TRBJ1-4 and V is TRBV4-1; D not certain. The TCR sequence derives from an adult woman who had mild COVID-19 (a few samples of this study predate the infection). Cell type and time point are not known. Input material: PBMCs or a T cell subset sorted from them (not recorded which). The CDR3 DNA reads as TGCGCCAGCAGCCGGGCGGTGGGTGAAAAACTGTTTTTT. This encodes CASSRAVGEKLFF.